This TCR beta chain is drawn from a study of cytomegalovirus exposure and HLA in healthy donors. The V and J ends lost 5 bases and 6 bases, in that order; junction bases with no gene match: 5. CDR1 is MDHEN and CDR2 is SYDVKM in the germline V gene. The CDR3 consists of 15 residues. The PCR ran on 60 Vbeta and 13 Jbeta primers. Sequencing was performed with immunoSEQ multiplex PCR; in TCRdb, only in-frame clones are kept and a portion is missing. This sample carries 110,000 to 150,000 clones, 70% to 85% of them seen once, and the ten largest clones take approximately 3%. For this clone: Its antigen is unidentified.

Study-wide findings and caveats: Confirmation was obtained in vitro that a few CMV-associated chains are specific for CMV antigens.

Sequencing was done on a sample of PBMCs. The TCR comes from a male donor in good health and CMV-seronegative. The chain carries TRBV28 and TRBJ2-5; 14 nucleotides align to TRBD2. CDR3 loop: CASSPGTSGRQTQYF. The CDR3 DNA is TGTGCCAGCAGTCCCGGGACTAGCGGGAGACAGACCCAGTACTTC.